This entry describes one T cell receptor (beta chain). Antigen: not known. This sample is drawn from a study of early T cells in non-severe SARS-CoV-2 infection. Study results and limitations: Using VDJdb, the matching emphasized anti-spike CD8 responses while missing private and CD4 specificities.

The germline V gene has CDR1 SNHLY and CDR2 FYNNEI. This CDR3 contains 14 residues. V lost 8 bases and J lost 6, with 19 bases in between. Unique molecular identifiers (one per individual cDNA molecule) were attached. TCRdb ran MiXCR on the 5' RACE reads and lists one entry per CDR3 protein. Here the sample spans 30,000 to 40,000 distinct CDR3 sequences, roughly 6.8% being singletons. This clonotype was obtained from an adult who was a healthcare worker with PCR-confirmed SARS-CoV-2 infection or an uninfected control (not recorded which). V and J are TRBV2 and TRBJ1-1; D is undetermined. The material sequenced was whole blood, taken at baseline. The CDR3 DNA sequence: TGTGCCAGCGGCGCGAGGAGAACGGTGGCTGAAGCTTTCTTT. Amino acids: CASGARRTVAEAFF.